The rows below give T cell receptor beta chains drawn from one sample of a study of blood T cell repertoires in COVID-19. TCRdb keeps only in-frame clones here, not all; method: immunoSEQ multiplex PCR. This sample has about 44,000 clones, with 80% to 90% found just once. Sequenced material: peripheral blood. The source of these receptors is a woman between 40 and 55 years old with acute or convalescent COVID-19. The CDR3 runs from the conserved cysteine through the conserved F or W. A D gene is named only where the DNA matches it firmly. Clone sizes are given selectively: once, few, many, or a class where the clone is expanded.

TRBV28	13	-	TRBJ2-7	TRBD1	CASSRGQVYEQYF	TGTGCCAGCAGCCGCGGACAGGTCTACGAGCAGTACTTC
TRBV5-1	15	-	TRBJ2-1	-	CASSLEERRVNEQFF	TGCGCCAGCAGCTTGGAAGAGAGGAGAGTCAATGAGCAGTTCTTC
TRBV5-1	16	-	TRBJ2-3	TRBD2	CASSLTSGGLTDTQYF	TGCGCCAGCAGCTTGACTAGCGGGGGCCTCACAGATACGCAGTATTTT
TRBV19	14	-	TRBJ1-1	TRBD1	CASPPGTGEAEAFF	TGTGCCAGTCCTCCCGGGACAGGGGAAGCTGAAGCTTTCTTT
TRBV5-1	16	-	TRBJ2-3	TRBD1	CASSQGQGALADTQYF	TGCGCCAGCAGCCAGGGACAGGGGGCCCTCGCAGATACGCAGTATTTT
TRBV27	14	-	TRBJ2-5	-	CASRVRQAQETQYF	TGTGCCAGCAGAGTCCGACAGGCGCAAGAGACCCAGTACTTC
TRBV5-1	14	-	TRBJ2-2	-	CASRPGGHTGELFF	TGCGCCAGCAGACCCGGGGGGCACACCGGGGAGCTGTTTTTT
TRBV15	12	-	TRBJ1-5	TRBD1	CATQTGNQPQHF	TGTGCCACGCAGACAGGGAATCAGCCCCAGCATTTT
TRBV9	14	-	TRBJ1-4	-	CASSVGAGDEKLFF	TGTGCCAGCAGCGTAGGGGCAGGCGATGAAAAACTGTTTTTT
TRBV4-2	15	few	TRBJ1-4	TRBD1	CASSRDGTGEEKLFF	TGTGCCAGCAGCCGAGATGGGACAGGGGAAGAAAAACTGTTTTTT
TRBV7-9	12	-	TRBJ1-1	-	CASRLTESKAFF	TGTGCCAGCAGGCTGACAGAATCGAAAGCTTTCTTT
TRBV28	16	-	TRBJ1-5	TRBD1	CASTLKKTGNNQPQHF	TGTGCCAGCACCTTAAAGAAGACAGGGAACAATCAGCCCCAGCATTTT
TRBV2	18	-	TRBJ2-3	-	CASSEGVRWTLLADTQYF	TGTGCCAGCAGTGAAGGAGTACGGTGGACACTCCTCGCAGATACGCAGTATTTT
TRBV4-3	14	-	TRBJ1-1	TRBD1	CASSPGTGGTEAFF	TGCGCCAGCAGCCCTGGGACAGGGGGGACTGAAGCTTTCTTT
TRBV28	16	-	TRBJ1-1	TRBD1	CASSFFTGGVNTEAFF	TGTGCCAGCAGTTTTTTTACAGGGGGAGTGAACACTGAAGCTTTCTTT
TRBV5-4	15	-	TRBJ1-6	-	CASSPTGSSDSPLHF	TGTGCCAGCAGCCCTACAGGGTCCTCCGATTCACCCCTCCACTTT
TRBV18	14	-	TRBJ1-4	-	CASSPPVPGEKLFF	TGTGCCAGCTCACCACCGGTTCCGGGTGAAAAACTGTTTTTT
TRBV5-1	18	-	TRBJ1-2	TRBD1	CASSFRAATGIKDYGYTF	TGCGCCAGCAGTTTTCGCGCGGCGACAGGGATCAAAGACTATGGCTACACCTTC
TRBV20-1	16	-	TRBJ1-5	-	CSASGLETTSNQPQHF	TGCAGTGCTAGTGGTTTGGAGACCACTAGCAATCAGCCCCAGCATTTT
TRBV7-9	14	-	TRBJ2-2	-	CASSLDRATGELFF	TGTGCCAGCAGCTTAGACAGGGCGACCGGGGAGCTGTTTTTT
TRBV2	13	-	TRBJ2-7	-	CARGTPSSYEQYF	TGTGCCAGAGGGACACCTTCTTCCTACGAGCAGTACTTC
TRBV5-1	18	-	TRBJ2-2	TRBD2	CASSSNVAGGRNTGELFF	TGCGCCAGCAGCTCCAACGTAGCGGGAGGGCGGAACACCGGGGAGCTGTTTTTT
TRBV5-1	16	-	TRBJ2-2	TRBD2	CASSLARGGGTGELFF	TGCGCCAGCAGCTTGGCCCGGGGGGGCGGTACCGGGGAGCTGTTTTTT
TRBV7-3	14	-	TRBJ2-7	-	CASSYGQWGDEQYF	TGTGCCAGCAGCTATGGGCAGTGGGGGGACGAGCAGTACTTC
TRBV19	14	-	TRBJ1-2	TRBD1	CASSIPGQDLGYTF	TGTGCCAGTAGTATACCGGGACAGGACCTTGGCTACACCTTC
TRBV7-2	16	once	TRBJ2-1	TRBD2	CASSVHSGRAVNEQFF	TGTGCCAGCAGTGTCCATAGCGGGAGGGCCGTAAATGAGCAGTTCTTC
TRBV6-5	15	-	TRBJ1-5	TRBD1	CASSYDRVGNQPQHF	TGTGCCAGCAGTTACGACAGGGTGGGCAATCAGCCCCAGCATTTT
TRBV5-1	14	few	TRBJ2-7	TRBD1	CASSPDRGGDEQYF	TGCGCCAGCAGCCCGGACAGGGGAGGCGACGAGCAGTACTTC
TRBV29-1	17	-	TRBJ2-1	-	CSVEGATAGGPYNEQFF	TGCAGCGTTGAAGGCGCCACGGCCGGGGGGCCGTACAATGAGCAGTTCTTC
TRBV2	15	-	TRBJ2-7	TRBD1	CASEVGTGGSREQYF	TGTGCCAGCGAAGTGGGGACAGGGGGTTCACGCGAGCAGTACTTC
TRBV9	16	-	TRBJ2-1	TRBD2	CASSPPSGGSYNEQFF	TGTGCCAGCAGCCCCCCTAGCGGGGGTTCCTACAATGAGCAGTTCTTC
TRBV4-1	16	-	TRBJ1-1	TRBD1	CASSHPGTGGSGEAFF	TGCGCCAGCAGCCATCCCGGGACAGGGGGCTCGGGAGAAGCTTTCTTT
TRBV7-9	18	-	TRBJ1-4	-	CASSTRQGASGRWGKLFF	TGTGCCAGCAGCACTCGTCAGGGTGCGTCGGGCCGGTGGGGAAAACTGTTTTTT
TRBV5-1	14	-	TRBJ2-3	-	CASSLDQGTDTQYF	TGCGCCAGCAGCTTGGATCAGGGTACAGATACGCAGTATTTT
TRBV14	19	-	TRBJ2-2	TRBD2	CASSQEGTSGVVSGGELFF	TGTGCCAGCAGCCAAGAGGGTACTAGCGGGGTTGTCTCTGGCGGGGAGCTGTTTTTT
TRBV7-9	14	-	TRBJ1-5	-	CASSPGQRDQPQHF	TGTGCCAGCAGCCCCGGACAGAGGGATCAGCCCCAGCATTTT
TRBV6-2/TRBV6-3	14	-	TRBJ2-7	TRBD2	CASSYGGGSYEQYF	TGTGCCAGCAGTTACGGCGGGGGTTCCTACGAGCAGTACTTC
TRBV29-1	12	-	TRBJ1-2	-	CSVEPENWGYTF	TGCAGCGTTGAACCGGAGAATTGGGGCTACACCTTC
TRBV29-1	13	-	TRBJ2-1	TRBD1	CSEGQGAGNEQFF	TGCAGCGAGGGACAGGGGGCAGGCAATGAGCAGTTCTTC
TRBV27	15	-	TRBJ1-3	TRBD1	CASAPYRGHGNTIYF	TGTGCCAGCGCCCCTTACAGGGGACATGGAAACACCATATATTTT
TRBV10-3	16	-	TRBJ2-5	TRBD1	CAISDMKGQGRETQYF	TGTGCCATCAGTGATATGAAGGGACAGGGAAGAGAGACCCAGTACTTC
TRBV27	16	-	TRBJ1-3	-	CASSLASGLSGNTIYF	TGTGCCAGCAGTTTAGCATCAGGACTCTCTGGAAACACCATATATTTT
TRBV5-3	17	-	TRBJ1-1	TRBD1	CARSLPGTGGENTEAFF	TGTGCCAGAAGCTTACCCGGGACAGGGGGCGAGAACACTGAAGCTTTCTTT
TRBV2	16	-	TRBJ1-4	TRBD1	CASSEAKTGINEKLFF	TGTGCCAGCAGTGAAGCTAAGACAGGGATTAATGAAAAACTGTTTTTT
TRBV6-5	16	-	TRBJ2-7	-	CASSYSTGGDPYEQYF	TGTGCCAGCAGTTACTCGACGGGGGGCGACCCCTACGAGCAGTACTTC
TRBV5-1	16	-	TRBJ1-1	-	CASSLSSGRRNTEAFF	TGCGCCAGCAGCTTAAGTTCGGGAAGGCGGAACACTGAAGCTTTCTTT
TRBV11-1	13	-	TRBJ1-2	-	CASSLAGAYGYTF	TGTGCCAGCAGCTTAGCGGGAGCATATGGCTACACCTTC
TRBV5-1	14	-	TRBJ1-3	-	CASSLPGAGNTIYF	TGCGCCAGCAGCTTACCAGGGGCTGGAAACACCATATATTTT
TRBV30	20	-	TRBJ2-6	TRBD2	CAWSPRTSGRRLGGANVLTF	TGTGCCTGGAGTCCTCGGACTAGCGGGAGAAGGCTAGGTGGGGCCAACGTCCTGACTTTC
TRBV5-1	15	-	TRBJ2-3	TRBD2	CASSLASGGADTQYF	TGCGCCAGCAGCTTGGCTAGCGGGGGGGCAGATACGCAGTATTTT
TRBV3-1/TRBV3-2	16	-	TRBJ1-2	TRBD1	CASSPGTGGANYGYTF	TGTGCCAGCAGCCCCGGGACAGGGGGCGCTAACTATGGCTACACCTTC
TRBV28	12	-	TRBJ2-7	-	CASSVETYEQYF	TGTGCCAGCAGTGTGGAGACCTACGAGCAGTACTTC
TRBV6-1	13	-	TRBJ1-1	TRBD1	CASSWDRVGEAFF	TGTGCCAGCAGCTGGGACAGGGTCGGTGAAGCTTTCTTT
TRBV7-2	14	-	TRBJ1-2	-	CASSDGQQSYGYTF	TGTGCCAGCAGCGACGGACAGCAGAGCTATGGCTACACCTTC
TRBV28	15	once	TRBJ1-5	-	CASSLRGMSNQPQHF	TGTGCCAGCAGTTTACGGGGGATGAGCAATCAGCCCCAGCATTTT
TRBV10-1	14	-	TRBJ2-7	-	CASSESPATYEQYF	TGCGCCAGCAGTGAATCCCCCGCGACCTACGAGCAGTACTTC
TRBV23-1	17	-	TRBJ1-3	-	CASSQYSRPSSGNTIYF	TGCGCCAGCAGTCAATACAGTAGACCCAGCTCTGGAAACACCATATATTTT